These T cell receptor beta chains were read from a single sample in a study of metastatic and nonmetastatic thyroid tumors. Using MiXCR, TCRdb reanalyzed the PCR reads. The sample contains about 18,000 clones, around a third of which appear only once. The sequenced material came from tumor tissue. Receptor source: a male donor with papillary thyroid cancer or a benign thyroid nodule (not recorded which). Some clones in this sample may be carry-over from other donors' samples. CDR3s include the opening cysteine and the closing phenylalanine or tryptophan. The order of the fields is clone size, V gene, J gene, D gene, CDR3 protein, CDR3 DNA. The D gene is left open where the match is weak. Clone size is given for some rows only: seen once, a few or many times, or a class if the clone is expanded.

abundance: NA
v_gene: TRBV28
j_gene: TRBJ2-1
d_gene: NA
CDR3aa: CASSTPGGVNEQFF
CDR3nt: TGTGCCAGCAGCACCCCCGGTGGAGTCAATGAGCAGTTCTTC

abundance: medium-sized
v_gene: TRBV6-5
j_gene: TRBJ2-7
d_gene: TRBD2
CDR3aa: CASSYSTSGYSYEQYF
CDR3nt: TGTGCCAGCAGTTACTCGACTAGCGGGTACTCCTACGAGCAGTACTTC

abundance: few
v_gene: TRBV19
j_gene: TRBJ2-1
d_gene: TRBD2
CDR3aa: CASSIKGGNYNEQFF
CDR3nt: TGTGCCAGTAGTATTAAGGGAGGGAACTACAATGAGCAGTTCTTC

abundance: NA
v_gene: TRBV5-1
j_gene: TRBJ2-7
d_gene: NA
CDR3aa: CASRLNYEQYF
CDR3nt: TGCGCCAGCAGGTTGAACTACGAGCAGTACTTC

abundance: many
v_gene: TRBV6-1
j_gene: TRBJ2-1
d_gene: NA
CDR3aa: CASSPTGSSYNEQFF
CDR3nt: TGTGCCAGCAGTCCAACGGGTAGCTCCTACAATGAGCAGTTCTTC

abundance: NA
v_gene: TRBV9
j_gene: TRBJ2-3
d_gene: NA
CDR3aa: CAISAGSSITDTQYF
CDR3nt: TGTGCCATCAGCGCAGGGTCCTCTATCACAGATACGCAGTATTTT

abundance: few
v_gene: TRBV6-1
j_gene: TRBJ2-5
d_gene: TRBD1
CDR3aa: CASVDRVGSGGQETQYF
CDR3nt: TGTGCCAGCGTAGACAGGGTAGGATCTGGGGGCCAAGAGACCCAGTACTTC

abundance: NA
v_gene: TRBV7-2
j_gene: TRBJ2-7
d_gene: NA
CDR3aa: CASSLIVTGSYDQYF
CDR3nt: TGTGCCAGCAGCTTGATCGTGACAGGATCTTACGATCAGTACTTC

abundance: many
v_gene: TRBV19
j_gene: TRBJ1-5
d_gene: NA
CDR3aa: CASKDRYSNQPQHF
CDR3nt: TGTGCCAGCAAAGACAGGTATAGCAATCAGCCCCAGCATTTT

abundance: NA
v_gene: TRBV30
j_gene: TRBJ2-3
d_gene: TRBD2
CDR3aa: CAWSVGVVGGGSTDTQYF
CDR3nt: TGTGCCTGGAGTGTAGGAGTAGTGGGCGGGGGAAGCACAGATACGCAGTATTTT

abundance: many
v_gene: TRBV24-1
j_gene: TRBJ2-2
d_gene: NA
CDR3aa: CATSDLQDNTGELFF
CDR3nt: TGTGCCACCAGTGATTTGCAGGACAACACCGGGGAGCTGTTTTTT

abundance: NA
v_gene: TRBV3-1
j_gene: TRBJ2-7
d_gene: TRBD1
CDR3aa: CASSQGQGVGRWDF
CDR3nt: TGTGCCAGCAGCCAGGGACAGGGGGTAGGTCGATGGGACTTC

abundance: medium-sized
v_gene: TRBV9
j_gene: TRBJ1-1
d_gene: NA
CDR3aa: CASSPPLGGPAEAFF
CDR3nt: TGTGCCAGCAGCCCTCCATTGGGGGGGCCCGCTGAAGCTTTCTTT